This TCR beta chain was documented in a study of OX40 agonist ivuxolimab in advanced cancers. Study-wide background: Those enrolled were approximately 78% male, with a mean age of around 58 years and ages from about 20 to 85. Partial responses were observed in three patients, of whom one had hepatocellular carcinoma and two had cutaneous melanoma.

CDR1 and CDR2 (germline): SGHVS, FQNEAQ. CDR3 length equals 16 residues. V was pared by 2 bases and J by 1 base, with 14 bases between. TCRdb's table, derived via immunoSEQ multiplex PCR, lists solely in-frame clones and lacks some. In the table there are 90,000 to 100,000 clones, approximately 91% of which are singletons. The J gene is TRBJ1-1, the V gene TRBV7-8; no clear D. The source is an adult with an advanced solid tumor such as melanoma, head and neck, liver or kidney cancer. This material consisted of CD4+ or CD8+ T cells sorted from blood, taken in a trial of the OX40 agonist ivuxolimab. CDR3 nucleotides: TGTGCCAGCAGCTTAATGAGGGTCCGACCGAACACTGAAGCTTTCTTT. This translates into CASSLMRVRPNTEAFF.